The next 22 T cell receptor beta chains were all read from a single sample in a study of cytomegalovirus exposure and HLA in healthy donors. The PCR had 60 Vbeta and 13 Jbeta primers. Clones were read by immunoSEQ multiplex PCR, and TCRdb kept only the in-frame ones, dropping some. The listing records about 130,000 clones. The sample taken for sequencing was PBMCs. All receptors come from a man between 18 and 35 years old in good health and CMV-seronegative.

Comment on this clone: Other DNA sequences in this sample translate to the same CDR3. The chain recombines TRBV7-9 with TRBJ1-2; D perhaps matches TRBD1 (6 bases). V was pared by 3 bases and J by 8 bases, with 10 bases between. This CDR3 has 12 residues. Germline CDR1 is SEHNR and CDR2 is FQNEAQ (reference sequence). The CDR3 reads CASSFNRDGYTF. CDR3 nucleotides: TGTGCCAGCAGCTTCAACAGGGACGGCTACACCTTC.

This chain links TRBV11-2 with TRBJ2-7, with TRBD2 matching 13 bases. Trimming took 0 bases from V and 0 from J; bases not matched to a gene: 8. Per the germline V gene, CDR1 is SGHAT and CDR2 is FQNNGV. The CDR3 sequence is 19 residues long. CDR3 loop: CASSLDRTSGGAFSYEQYF. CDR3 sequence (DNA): TGTGCCAGCAGCTTAGATAGGACTAGCGGGGGAGCCTTCTCCTACGAGCAGTACTTC. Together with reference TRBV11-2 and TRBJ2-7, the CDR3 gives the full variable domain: EAGVAQSPRYKIIEKRQSVAFWCNPISGHATLYWYQQILGQGPKLLIQFQNNGVVDDSQLPKDRFSAERLKGVDSTLKIQPAKLEDSAVYLCASSLDRTSGGAFSYEQYFGPGTRLTVT.

CDR3 residues: CASSLVGLAGVNEQFF. In nucleotides, the CDR3 is TGTGCCAGCAGCTTAGTGGGCCTAGCGGGAGTCAATGAGCAGTTCTTC. The chain links TRBV7-2 to TRBJ2-1, with TRBD2 identical over 10 bases. The CDR3 length is 16 residues. J lost 6 bases, V lost 1 base, and 6 bases had no gene match. The germline CDR1 and CDR2 sequences are SGHTA and FQGNSA.

CDR3 coding DNA: TGTGCCAGCAGCCTCACCGGGGTACGAAACACCATATATTTT. It specifies CASSLTGVRNTIYF. The genes are TRBV5-8 and TRBJ1-3, with D unresolved. Germline V gene sequence: CDR1 SGHTS, CDR2 YDEGEE. The CDR3 has 14 amino acids. Trimming removed 4 bases at V and 5 bases at J, with 13 bases between.

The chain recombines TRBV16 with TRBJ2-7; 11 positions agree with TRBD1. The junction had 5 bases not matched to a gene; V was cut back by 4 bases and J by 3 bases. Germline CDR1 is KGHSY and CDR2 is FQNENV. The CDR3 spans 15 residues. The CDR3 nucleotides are TGTGCCAGCAGCCTAGGACAGGGGGCAATCTACGAGCAGTACTTC. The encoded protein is CASSLGQGAIYEQYF.

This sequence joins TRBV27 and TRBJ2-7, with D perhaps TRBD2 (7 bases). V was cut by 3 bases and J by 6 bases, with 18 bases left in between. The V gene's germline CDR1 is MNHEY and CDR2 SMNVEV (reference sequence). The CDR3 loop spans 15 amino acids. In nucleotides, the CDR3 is TGTGCCAGCAGTTTGTCCAGGGGAGGGTCGGGCGAGCAGTACTTC. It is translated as CASSLSRGGSGEQYF.

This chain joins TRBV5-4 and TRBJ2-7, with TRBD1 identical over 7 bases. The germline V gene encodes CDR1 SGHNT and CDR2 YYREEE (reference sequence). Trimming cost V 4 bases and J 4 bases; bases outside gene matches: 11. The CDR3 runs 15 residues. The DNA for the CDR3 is TGTGCCAGCAGCGGAACAGGGGCCCTGACTTACGAGCAGTACTTC. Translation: CASSGTGALTYEQYF. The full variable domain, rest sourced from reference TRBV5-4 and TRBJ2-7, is ETGVTQSPTHLIKTRGQQVTLRCSSQSGHNTVSWYQQALGQGPQFIFQYYREEENGRGNFPPRFSGLQFPNYSSELNVNALELDDSALYLCASSGTGALTYEQYFGPGTRLTVT.

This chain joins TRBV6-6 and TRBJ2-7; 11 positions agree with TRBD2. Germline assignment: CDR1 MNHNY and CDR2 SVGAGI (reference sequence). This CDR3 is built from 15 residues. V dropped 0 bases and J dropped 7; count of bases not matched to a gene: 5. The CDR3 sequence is CASSYSPLAGGEQYF. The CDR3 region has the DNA TGTGCCAGCAGTTACTCGCCCCTAGCGGGGGGTGAGCAGTACTTC.

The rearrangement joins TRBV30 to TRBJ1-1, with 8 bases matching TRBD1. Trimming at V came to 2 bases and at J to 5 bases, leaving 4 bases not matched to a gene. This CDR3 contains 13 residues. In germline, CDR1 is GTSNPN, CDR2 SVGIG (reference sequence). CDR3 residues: CAWSRNRGTEAFF. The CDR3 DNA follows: TGTGCCTGGAGTCGTAACAGGGGGACTGAAGCTTTCTTT. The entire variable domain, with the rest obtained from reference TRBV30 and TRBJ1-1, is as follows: SQTIHQWPATLVQPVGSPLSLECTVEGTSNPNLYWYRQAAGRGLQLLFYSVGIGQISSEVPQNLSASRPQDRQFILSSKKLLLSDSGFYLCAWSRNRGTEAFFGQGTRLTVV.

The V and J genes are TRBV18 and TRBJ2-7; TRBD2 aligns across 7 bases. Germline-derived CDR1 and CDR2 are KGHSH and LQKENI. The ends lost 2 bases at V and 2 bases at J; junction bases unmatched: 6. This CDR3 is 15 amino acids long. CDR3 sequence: CASSPSSGLPYEQYF. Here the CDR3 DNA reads TGTGCCAGCTCACCAAGCTCGGGACTACCCTACGAGCAGTACTTC.

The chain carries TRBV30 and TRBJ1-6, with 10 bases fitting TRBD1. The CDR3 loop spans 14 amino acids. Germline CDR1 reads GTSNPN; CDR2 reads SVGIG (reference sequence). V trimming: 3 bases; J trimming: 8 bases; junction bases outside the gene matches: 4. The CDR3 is CAWRADRGHSPLHF. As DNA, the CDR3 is TGTGCCTGGAGGGCAGACAGGGGGCATTCACCCCTCCACTTT.

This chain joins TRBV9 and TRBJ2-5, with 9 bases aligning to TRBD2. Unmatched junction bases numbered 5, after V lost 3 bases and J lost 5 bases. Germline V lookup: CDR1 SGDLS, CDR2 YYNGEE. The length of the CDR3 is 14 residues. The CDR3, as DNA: TGTGCCAGCAGCGAGAGCGGGGGGAGGGAGACCCAGTACTTC. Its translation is CASSESGGRETQYF. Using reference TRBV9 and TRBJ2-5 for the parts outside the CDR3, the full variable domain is DSGVTQTPKHLITATGQRVTLRCSPRSGDLSVYWYQQSLDQGLQFLIQYYNGEERAKGNILERFSAQQFPDLHSELNLSSLELGDSALYFCASSESGGRETQYFGPGTRLLVL.

This CDR3 reads CASSQESLQRNEKLFF. The CDR3 coding sequence is TGCGCCAGCAGCCAAGAGTCTTTACAACGTAATGAAAAACTGTTTTTT. This chain links TRBV4-3 with TRBJ1-4; the D is unclear. This CDR3 is 16 amino acids long. V shed 0 bases and J shed 4 bases, with 12 bases lying between them. CDR1 and CDR2 (germline): LGHNA, YSLEER.

The CDR3 here is CASSLIAGGPSLHYEQYF. In nucleotides, the CDR3 is TGCGCCAGCAGCCTCATAGCGGGAGGTCCTTCCCTACACTACGAGCAGTACTTC. The genes are TRBV4-3 and TRBJ2-7; TRBD2 aligns across 10 bases. The V gene's germline CDR1 is LGHNA and CDR2 YSLEER. Trimming at V came to 4 bases and at J to 3 bases, leaving 15 bases not matched to a gene. The CDR3 contains 18 residues.

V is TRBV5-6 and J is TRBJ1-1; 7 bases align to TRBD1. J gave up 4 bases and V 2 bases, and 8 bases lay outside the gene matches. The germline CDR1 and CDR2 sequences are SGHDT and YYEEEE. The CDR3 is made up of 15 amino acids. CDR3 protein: CASSFPGGSSTEAFF. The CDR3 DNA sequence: TGTGCCAGCAGCTTCCCAGGGGGGTCGAGCACTGAAGCTTTCTTT.

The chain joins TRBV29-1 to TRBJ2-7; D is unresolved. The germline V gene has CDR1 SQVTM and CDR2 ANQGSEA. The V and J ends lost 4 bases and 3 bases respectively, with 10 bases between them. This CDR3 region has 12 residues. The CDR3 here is CSVADERYEQYF. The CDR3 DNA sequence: TGCAGCGTTGCCGACGAGCGCTACGAGCAGTACTTC.

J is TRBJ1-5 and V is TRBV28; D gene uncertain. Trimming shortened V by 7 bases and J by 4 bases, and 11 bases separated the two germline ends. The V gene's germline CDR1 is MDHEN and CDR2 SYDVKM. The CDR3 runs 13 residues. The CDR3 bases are TGTGCCAGCATTAGTCAGACAAATCAGCCCCAGCATTTT. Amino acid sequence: CASISQTNQPQHF.

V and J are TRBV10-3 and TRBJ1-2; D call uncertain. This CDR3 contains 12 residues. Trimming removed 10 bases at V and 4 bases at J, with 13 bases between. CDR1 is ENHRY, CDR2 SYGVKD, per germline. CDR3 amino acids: CATRTGGYGYTF. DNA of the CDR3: TGTGCCACCAGAACGGGAGGCTATGGCTACACCTTC.

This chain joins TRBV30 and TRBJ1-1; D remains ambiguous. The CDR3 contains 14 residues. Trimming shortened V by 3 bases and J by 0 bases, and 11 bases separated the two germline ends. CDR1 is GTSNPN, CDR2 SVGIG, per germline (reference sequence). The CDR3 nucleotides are TGTGCCTGGAGGGGCGATCTCATGAACACTGAAGCTTTCTTT. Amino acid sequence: CAWRGDLMNTEAFF.

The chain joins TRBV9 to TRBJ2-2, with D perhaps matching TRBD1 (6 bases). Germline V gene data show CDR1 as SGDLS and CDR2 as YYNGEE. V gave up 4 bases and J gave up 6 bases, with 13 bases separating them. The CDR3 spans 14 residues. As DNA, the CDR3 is TGTGCCAGCAGCCCAGGGGCCAAGGCCGGGGAGCTGTTTTTT. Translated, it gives CASSPGAKAGELFF. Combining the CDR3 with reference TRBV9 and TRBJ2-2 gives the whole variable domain DSGVTQTPKHLITATGQRVTLRCSPRSGDLSVYWYQQSLDQGLQFLIQYYNGEERAKGNILERFSAQQFPDLHSELNLSSLELGDSALYFCASSPGAKAGELFFGEGSRLTVL.

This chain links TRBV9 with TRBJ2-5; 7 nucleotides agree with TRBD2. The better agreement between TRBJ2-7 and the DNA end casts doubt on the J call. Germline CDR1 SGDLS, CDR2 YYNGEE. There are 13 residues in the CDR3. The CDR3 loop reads CASSGGTTYEQYF. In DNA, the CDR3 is TGTGCCAGCAGCGGGGGGACTACCTACGAGCAGTACTTC.

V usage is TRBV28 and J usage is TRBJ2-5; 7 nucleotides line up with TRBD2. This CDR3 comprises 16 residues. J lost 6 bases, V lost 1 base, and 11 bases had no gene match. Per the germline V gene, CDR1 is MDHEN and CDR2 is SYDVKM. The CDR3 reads CASSLLAAGVGKTQYF. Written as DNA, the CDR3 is TGTGCCAGCAGTTTATTGGCCGCGGGAGTGGGGAAGACCCAGTACTTC.